This record looks at one T cell receptor beta chain sequence and its context. The data stem from a study of blood T cell repertoires in COVID-19. Study details: T cells, B-cell-depleted T cells, or PBMCs supplied cDNA or gDNA.

TCRdb's table, derived via immunoSEQ multiplex PCR, lists solely in-frame clones and lacks some. The top ten hold about 5.1% of the sample, which has fewer than 300,000 clones, about 82% seen once. CDR1 is MNHEY and CDR2 is SMNVEV in the germline V gene (reference sequence). The CDR3 loop spans 13 amino acids. V was pared by 4 bases and J by 3 bases, with 8 bases between. The source is a man aged 50 or older with active or convalescent COVID-19. Input material: peripheral blood. J is TRBJ2-3 and V is TRBV27; TRBD1 might be the D (5 bases). The CDR3 here is CASSSPGTDTQYF. CDR3 nucleotide sequence: TGTGCCAGCAGTTCCCCAGGGACAGATACGCAGTATTTT.